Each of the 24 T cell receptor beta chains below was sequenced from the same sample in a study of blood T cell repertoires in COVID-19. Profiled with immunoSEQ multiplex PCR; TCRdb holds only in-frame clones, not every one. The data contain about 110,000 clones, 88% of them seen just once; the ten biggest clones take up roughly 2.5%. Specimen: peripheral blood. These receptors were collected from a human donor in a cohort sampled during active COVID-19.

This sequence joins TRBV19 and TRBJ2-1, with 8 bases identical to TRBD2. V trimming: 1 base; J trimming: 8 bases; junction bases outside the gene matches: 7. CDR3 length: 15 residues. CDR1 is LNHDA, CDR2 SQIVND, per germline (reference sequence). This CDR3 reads CASSIVAGGVDEQFF. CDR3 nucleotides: TGTGCCAGTAGTATAGTTGCGGGAGGAGTAGATGAGCAGTTCTTC.

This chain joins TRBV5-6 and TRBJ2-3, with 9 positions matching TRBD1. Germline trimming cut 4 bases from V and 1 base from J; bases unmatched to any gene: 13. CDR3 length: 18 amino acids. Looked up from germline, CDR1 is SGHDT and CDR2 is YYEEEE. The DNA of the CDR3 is TGTGCCAGCAGCGGGGGACAGGGTGGGAGAGCCCGCACAGATACGCAGTATTTT. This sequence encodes CASSGGQGGRARTDTQYF.

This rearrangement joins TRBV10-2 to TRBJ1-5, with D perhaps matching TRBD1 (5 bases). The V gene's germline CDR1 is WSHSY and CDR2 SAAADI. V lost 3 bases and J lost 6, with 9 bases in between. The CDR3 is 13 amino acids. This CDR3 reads CASSDRVSQPQHF. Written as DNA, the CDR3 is TGCGCCAGCAGTGACAGGGTATCTCAGCCCCAGCATTTT.

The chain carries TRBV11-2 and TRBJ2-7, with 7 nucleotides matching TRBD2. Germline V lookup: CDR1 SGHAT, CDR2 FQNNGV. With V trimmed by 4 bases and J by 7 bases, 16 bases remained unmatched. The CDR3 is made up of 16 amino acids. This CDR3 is CASSSFALADFWEQYF. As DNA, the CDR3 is TGTGCCAGCAGCTCCTTCGCGCTAGCGGATTTCTGGGAGCAGTACTTC.

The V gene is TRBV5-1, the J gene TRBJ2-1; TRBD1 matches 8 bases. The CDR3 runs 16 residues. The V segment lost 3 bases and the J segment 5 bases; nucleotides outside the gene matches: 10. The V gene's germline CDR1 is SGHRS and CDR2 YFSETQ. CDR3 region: CASSSLGTGDNNEQFF. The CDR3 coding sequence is TGCGCCAGCAGCTCCCTCGGGACAGGCGATAACAATGAGCAGTTCTTC. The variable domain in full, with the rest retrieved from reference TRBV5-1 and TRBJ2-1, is KAGVTQTPRYLIKTRGQQVTLSCSPISGHRSVSWYQQTPGQGLQFLFEYFSETQRNKGNFPGRFSGRQFSNSRSEMNVSTLELGDSALYLCASSSLGTGDNNEQFFGPGTRLTVL.

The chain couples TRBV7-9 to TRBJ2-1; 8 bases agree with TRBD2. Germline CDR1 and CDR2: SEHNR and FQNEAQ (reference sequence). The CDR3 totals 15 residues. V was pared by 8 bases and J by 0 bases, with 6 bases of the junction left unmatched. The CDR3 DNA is TGTGCCAGCGATGTTAGCGGGGACTCCTACAATGAGCAGTTCTTC. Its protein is CASDVSGDSYNEQFF. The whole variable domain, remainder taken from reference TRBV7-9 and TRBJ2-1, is DTGVSQNPRHKITKRGQNVTFRCDPISEHNRLYWYRQTLGQGPEFLTYFQNEAQLEKSRLLSDRFSAERPKGSFSTLEIQRTEQGDSAMYLCASDVSGDSYNEQFFGPGTRLTVL.

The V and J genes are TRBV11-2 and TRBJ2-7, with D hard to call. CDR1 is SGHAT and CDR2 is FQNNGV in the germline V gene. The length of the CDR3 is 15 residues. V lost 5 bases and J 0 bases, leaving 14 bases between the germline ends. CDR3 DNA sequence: TGTGCCAGCAGCCCATCGACAAGAAGCTCCTACGAGCAGTACTTC. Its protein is CASSPSTRSSYEQYF.

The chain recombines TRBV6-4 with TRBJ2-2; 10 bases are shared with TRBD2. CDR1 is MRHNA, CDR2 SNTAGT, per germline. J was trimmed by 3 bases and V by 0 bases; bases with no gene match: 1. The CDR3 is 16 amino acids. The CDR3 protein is CASSDSGLAYTGELFF. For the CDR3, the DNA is TGTGCCAGCAGTGACTCGGGACTAGCGTACACCGGGGAGCTGTTTTTT.

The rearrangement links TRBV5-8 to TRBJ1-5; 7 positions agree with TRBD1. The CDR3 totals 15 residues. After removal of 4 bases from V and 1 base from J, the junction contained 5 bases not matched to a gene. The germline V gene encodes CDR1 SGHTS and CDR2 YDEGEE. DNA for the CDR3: TGTGCCAGCAGCACGGGGACAGAAAGCAATCAGCCCCAGCATTTT. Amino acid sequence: CASSTGTESNQPQHF.

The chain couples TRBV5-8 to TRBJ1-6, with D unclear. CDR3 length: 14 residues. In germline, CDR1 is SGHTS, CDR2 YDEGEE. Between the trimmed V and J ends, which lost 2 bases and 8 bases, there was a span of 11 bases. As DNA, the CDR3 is TGTGCCAGCAGCTTTGGAGGCGGGGATTCACCCCTCCACTTT. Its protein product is CASSFGGGDSPLHF.

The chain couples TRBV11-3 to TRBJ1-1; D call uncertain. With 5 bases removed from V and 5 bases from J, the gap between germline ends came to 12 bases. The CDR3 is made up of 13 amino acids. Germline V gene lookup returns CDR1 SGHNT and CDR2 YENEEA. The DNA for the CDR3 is TGTGCCAGCAGCCGGGGAAGTGTAACTGAAGCTTTCTTT. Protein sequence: CASSRGSVTEAFF.

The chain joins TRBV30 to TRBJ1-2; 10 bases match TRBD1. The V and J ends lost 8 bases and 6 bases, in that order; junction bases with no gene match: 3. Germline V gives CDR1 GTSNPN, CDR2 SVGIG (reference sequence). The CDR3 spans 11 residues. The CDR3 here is CAQTGGNGYTF. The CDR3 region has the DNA TGTGCCCAGACAGGGGGCAATGGCTACACCTTC.

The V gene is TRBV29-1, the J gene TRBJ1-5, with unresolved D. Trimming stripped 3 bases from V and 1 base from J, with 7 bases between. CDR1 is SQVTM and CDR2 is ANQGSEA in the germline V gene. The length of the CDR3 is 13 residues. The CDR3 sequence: CSVEEGSNQPQHF. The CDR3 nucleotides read TGCAGCGTTGAGGAGGGCAGCAATCAGCCCCAGCATTTT. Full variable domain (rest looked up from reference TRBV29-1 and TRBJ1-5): SAVISQKPSRDICQRGTSLTIQCQVDSQVTMMFWYRQQPGQSLTLIATANQGSEATYESGFVIDKFPISRPNLTFSTLTVSNMSPEDSSIYLCSVEEGSNQPQHFGDGTRLSIL.

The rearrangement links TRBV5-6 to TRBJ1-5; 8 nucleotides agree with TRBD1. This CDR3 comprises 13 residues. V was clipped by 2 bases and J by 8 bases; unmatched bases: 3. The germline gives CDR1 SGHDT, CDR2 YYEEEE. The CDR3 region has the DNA TGTGCCAGCAGCTTACAGGGGGGCGAGCCCCAGCATTTT. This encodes CASSLQGGEPQHF.

The CDR3 DNA follows: TGTGCCAGCAGTTACGGGGACTACCATACTACCGAGCAGTACTTC. Translation: CASSYGDYHTTEQYF. The chain joins TRBV6-5 to TRBJ2-7; TRBD2 matches 7 bases. The CDR3 extends over 15 amino acids. J gave up 6 bases and V 2 bases, and 10 bases lay outside the gene matches. CDR1 and CDR2 from the germline V gene are MNHEY and SVGAGI.

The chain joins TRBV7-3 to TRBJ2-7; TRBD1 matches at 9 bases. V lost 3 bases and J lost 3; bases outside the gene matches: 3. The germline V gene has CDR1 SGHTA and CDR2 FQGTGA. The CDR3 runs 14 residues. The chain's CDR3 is CASSLETGGYEQYF. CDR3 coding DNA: TGTGCCAGCAGCTTGGAGACAGGGGGCTACGAGCAGTACTTC.

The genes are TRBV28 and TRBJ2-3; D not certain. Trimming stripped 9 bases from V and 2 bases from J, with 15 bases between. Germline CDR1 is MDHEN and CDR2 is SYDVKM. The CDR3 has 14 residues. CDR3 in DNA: TGTGCCAGAGTTAGACGGGTTAACACAGATACGCAGTATTTT. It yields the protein CARVRRVNTDTQYF.

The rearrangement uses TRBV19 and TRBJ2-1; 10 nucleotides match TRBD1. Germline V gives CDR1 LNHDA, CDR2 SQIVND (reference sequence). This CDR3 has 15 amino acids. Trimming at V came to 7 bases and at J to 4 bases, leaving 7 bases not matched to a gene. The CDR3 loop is CASKQGTGVYNEQFF. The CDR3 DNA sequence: TGTGCCAGTAAGCAGGGGACAGGGGTTTACAATGAGCAGTTCTTC.

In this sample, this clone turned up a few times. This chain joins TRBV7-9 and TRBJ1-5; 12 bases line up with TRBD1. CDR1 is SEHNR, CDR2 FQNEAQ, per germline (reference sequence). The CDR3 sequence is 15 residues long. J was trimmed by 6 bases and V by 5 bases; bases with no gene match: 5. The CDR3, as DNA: TGTGCCAGCAGCCCCGGGACAGGGGGCGGTCAGCCCCAGCATTTT. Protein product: CASSPGTGGGQPQHF.

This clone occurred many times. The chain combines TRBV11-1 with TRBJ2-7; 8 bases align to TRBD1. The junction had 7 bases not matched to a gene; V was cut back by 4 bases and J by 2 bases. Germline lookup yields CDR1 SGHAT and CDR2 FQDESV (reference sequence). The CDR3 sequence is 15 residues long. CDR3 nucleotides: TGTGCCAGCAGCTCCGGACAGGGTCGCGCCTACGAGCAGTACTTC. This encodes CASSSGQGRAYEQYF. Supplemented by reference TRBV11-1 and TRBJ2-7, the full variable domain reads EAEVAQSPRYKITEKSQAVAFWCDPISGHATLYWYRQILGQGPELLVQFQDESVVDDSQLPKDRFSAERLKGVDSTLKIQPAELGDSAMYLCASSSGQGRAYEQYFGPGTRLTVT.

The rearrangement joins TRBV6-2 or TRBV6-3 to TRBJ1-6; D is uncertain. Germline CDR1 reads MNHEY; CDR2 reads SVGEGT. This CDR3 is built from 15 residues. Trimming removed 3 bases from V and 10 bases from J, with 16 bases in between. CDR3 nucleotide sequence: TGTGCCAGCAGTTATTTAGGAACCCTCGGGTCACCCCTCCACTTT. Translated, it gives CASSYLGTLGSPLHF.

Here the CDR3 DNA reads TGTGCCAGCAGCCCGCAACAGGGAAGGGCTGAAGCTTTCTTT. Amino acids: CASSPQQGRAEAFF. This chain links TRBV11-1 with TRBJ1-1, with a weak D call TRBD1 (6 bases). The V gene lost 5 bases and the J gene lost 6 bases, with 16 bases spanning the gap. CDR3 size: 14 residues. Looked up from germline, CDR1 is SGHAT and CDR2 is FQDESV (reference sequence).

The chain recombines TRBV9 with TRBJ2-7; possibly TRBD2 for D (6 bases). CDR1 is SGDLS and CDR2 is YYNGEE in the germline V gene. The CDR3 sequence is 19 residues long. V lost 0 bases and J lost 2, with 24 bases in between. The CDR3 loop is CASSVGSTGVAINPYEQYF. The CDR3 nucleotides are TGTGCCAGCAGCGTAGGGTCTACGGGAGTGGCCATCAATCCCTACGAGCAGTACTTC.

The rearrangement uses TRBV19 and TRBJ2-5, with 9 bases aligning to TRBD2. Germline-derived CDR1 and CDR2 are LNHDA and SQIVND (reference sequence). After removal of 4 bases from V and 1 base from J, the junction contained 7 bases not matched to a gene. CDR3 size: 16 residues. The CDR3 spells CASSTLAGLLQETQYF. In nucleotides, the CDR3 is TGTGCCAGTAGTACCCTAGCGGGACTCCTCCAAGAGACCCAGTACTTC.